Below are 29 T cell receptor beta chains sequenced from a single sample in a study of cytomegalovirus exposure and HLA in healthy donors. PCR employed 60 Vbeta and 13 Jbeta primers. Sequenced by immunoSEQ multiplex PCR; TCRdb stores in-frame clones only, minus some. The table includes some 190,000 clones, less than 90% detected once. The sample comprised PBMCs. The source of these receptors is a young woman in good health and CMV-seronegative.

The V and J genes are TRBV15 and TRBJ1-1; D is perhaps TRBD1 (5 bases). CDR3 length equals 14 residues. Per germline, CDR1 LNHNV and CDR2 YYDKDF (reference sequence). V shed 4 bases and J shed 5 bases, with 14 bases lying between them. CDR3 region: CATSTRRVGTEAFF. Written as DNA, the CDR3 is TGTGCCACCAGCACCCGCAGGGTGGGGACTGAAGCTTTCTTT.

The rearrangement links TRBV10-1 to TRBJ2-3; D is possibly TRBD2 (7 bases). The CDR3 length is 14 residues. The ends were cut back, 6 bases at V and 0 bases at J, with 10 bases in the middle. Germline CDR1 reads WNHNN; CDR2 reads SYGVQD (reference sequence). Here the CDR3 DNA reads TGCGCCAGCAGCGGGGGGCCCAGCACAGATACGCAGTATTTT. Amino acids: CASSGGPSTDTQYF.

The rearrangement joins TRBV7-3 to TRBJ2-2; D might be TRBD2 (5 bases). The CDR3 is made up of 14 amino acids. Germline V gene sequence: CDR1 SGHTA, CDR2 FQGTGA. V was cut by 5 bases and J by 2 bases, with 9 bases left in between. CDR3 amino acids: CASSNSGNTGELFF. The CDR3 DNA sequence: TGTGCCAGCAGCAACAGCGGAAACACCGGGGAGCTGTTTTTT.

The chain couples TRBV28 to TRBJ2-7; TRBD2 might be the D (5 bases). The germline CDR1 and CDR2 sequences are MDHEN and SYDVKM. This CDR3 has 13 residues. Trimming cost V 5 bases and J 3 bases, with 11 bases left between them. The CDR3: CASSLGGHYEQYF. The CDR3 nucleotides are TGTGCCAGCAGTCTAGGAGGTCACTACGAGCAGTACTTC. Filled out from reference TRBV28 and TRBJ2-7, the complete variable domain reads DVKVTQSSRYLVKRTGEKVFLECVQDMDHENMFWYRQDPGLGLRLIYFSYDVKMKEKGDIPEGYSVSREKKERFSLILESASTNQTSMYLCASSLGGHYEQYFGPGTRLTVT.

This clone occurred once. DNA of the CDR3: TGTGCCAGCAGCGTAGAGGACAGCGGCCACGAGCAGTACTTC. It translates to CASSVEDSGHEQYF. The J gene is TRBJ2-7, the V gene TRBV9; the D gene is possibly TRBD1 (6 bases). Per germline, CDR1 SGDLS and CDR2 YYNGEE. The CDR3 contains 14 residues. Trimming removed 0 bases at V and 5 bases at J, with 12 bases between. Full variable domain (missing parts from reference TRBV9 and TRBJ2-7): DSGVTQTPKHLITATGQRVTLRCSPRSGDLSVYWYQQSLDQGLQFLIQYYNGEERAKGNILERFSAQQFPDLHSELNLSSLELGDSALYFCASSVEDSGHEQYFGPGTRLTVT.

This clone was found once. The chain employs TRBV23-1 and TRBJ2-7; D is possibly TRBD2 (7 bases). TRBV23-1 is an ORF for which the function is uncertain. V was cut by 2 bases and J by 11 bases, with 16 bases left in between. The CDR3 length is 13 residues. CDR3 region: CASSQGSRGGEYF. CDR3 coding DNA: TGCGCCAGCAGTCAAGGGTCCAGGGGAGGGGAGTACTTC.

This chain joins TRBV30 and TRBJ2-7; D not certain. Trimming took 8 bases from V and 6 from J, leaving 23 bases between them. Germline values: CDR1 GTSNPN, CDR2 SVGIG (reference sequence). CDR3 length: 14 amino acids. The DNA of the CDR3 is TGTGCCGCGAGCCCGGTCGTAAATGGTGTCGAGCAGTACTTC. Translating gives CAASPVVNGVEQYF.

J is TRBJ1-1 and V is TRBV2; 9 bases are shared with TRBD1. The CDR3 contains 13 residues. CDR1 is SNHLY and CDR2 is FYNNEI in the germline V gene. Losses at the gene ends were 7 bases for V and 5 bases for J; bases not matched to a gene: 5. CDR3 nucleotides: TGTGCCAGCACCGGGACAGGGAGGACTGAAGCTTTCTTT. Residues: CASTGTGRTEAFF.

The CDR3 reads CAAGPPYEQYF. The CDR3 bases are TGTGCCGCGGGACCACCCTACGAGCAGTACTTC. The chain links TRBV6-1 to TRBJ2-7; D might be TRBD2 (6 bases). The CDR3 is 11 residues long. V lost 11 bases and J 2 bases, leaving 10 bases between the germline ends. Germline-derived CDR1 and CDR2 are MNHNS and SASEGT.

This rearrangement joins TRBV7-9 to TRBJ2-1, with D tentatively TRBD1 (6 bases). The germline V and J ends were trimmed by 3 bases and 5 bases, with 14 bases remaining between them. The CDR3 covers 15 residues. Germline assignment: CDR1 SEHNR and CDR2 FQNEAQ (reference sequence). CDR3 in DNA: TGTGCCAGCAGCTTCCGACAGGAACTCAACAATGAGCAGTTCTTC. Its protein product is CASSFRQELNNEQFF.

This clone came up a few times. The DNA of the CDR3 is TGCGCCAGCAGCCAACTACTAAGGACACAGCAAATCTCCTACGAGCAGTACTTC. Its translation: CASSQLLRTQQISYEQYF. The chain combines TRBV4-1 with TRBJ2-7, with a possible D match to TRBD1 (5 bases). Looked up from germline, CDR1 is MGHRA and CDR2 is YSYEKL. The CDR3 is 18 residues long. Trimming removed 2 bases at V and 0 bases at J, with 20 bases between.

This chain joins TRBV18 and TRBJ1-3, with D unclear. The ends were cut back, 2 bases at V and 9 bases at J, with 17 bases in the middle. This CDR3 contains 15 residues. Germline V gives CDR1 KGHSH, CDR2 LQKENI. The CDR3 bases are TGTGCCAGCTCACCAAAGGTTGCGGTTTCCAGCACCATATATTTT. This codes for CASSPKVAVSSTIYF.

The chain carries TRBV15 and TRBJ2-2; TRBD2 matches 11 bases. With V trimmed by 3 bases and J by 4 bases, 10 bases remained unmatched. The CDR3 consists of 18 residues. Germline V gives CDR1 LNHNV, CDR2 YYDKDF (reference sequence). The CDR3 loop reads CATSRVVTSGRTTGELFF. DNA of the CDR3: TGTGCCACCAGCAGGGTGGTAACTAGCGGGAGAACCACCGGGGAGCTGTTTTTT.

This clone was observed once. V and J are TRBV23-1 and TRBJ1-3, with D hard to call. TRBV23-1 is an open reading frame whose function is uncertain. The CDR3 is 17 residues long. V lost 6 bases and J 0 bases, leaving 18 bases between the germline ends. This CDR3 is CASSPIPSYVSGNTIYF. The CDR3 region has the DNA TGCGCCAGCAGCCCAATTCCCAGTTATGTCTCTGGAAACACCATATATTTT.

The rearrangement links TRBV5-6 to TRBJ2-2; TRBD1 is a possible D gene (6 bases). The V end was cut by 4 bases, the J end by 6 bases, with 13 bases between. This CDR3 is built from 14 residues. The germline V gene encodes CDR1 SGHDT and CDR2 YYEEEE. CDR3 nucleotide sequence: TGTGCCAGCAGCCCCTTCAGGGGTTCCGGGGAGCTGTTTTTT. This codes for CASSPFRGSGELFF.

CDR3 bases: TGCGCCAGCAGCTTGGATGGACAGCCCGTCTCCTACGAGCAGTACTTC. Its protein is CASSLDGQPVSYEQYF. The chain recombines TRBV5-1 with TRBJ2-7, with D maybe TRBD1 (6 bases). Germline V gives CDR1 SGHRS, CDR2 YFSETQ. Trimming removed 0 bases from V and 0 bases from J, with 13 bases in between. This CDR3 spans 16 amino acids.

The chain employs TRBV11-2 and TRBJ2-7; D is possibly TRBD2 (6 bases). Trimming stripped 5 bases from V and 3 bases from J, with 14 bases between. The CDR3 extends over 14 amino acids. The germline CDR1 and CDR2 sequences are SGHAT and FQNNGV. CDR3 in DNA: TGTGCCAGCAGCCTGACCGGGACTGGCTACGAGCAGTACTTC. Its protein product is CASSLTGTGYEQYF.

The chain employs TRBV6-5 and TRBJ2-5; D uncertain. The CDR3 is 14 amino acids. Germline values: CDR1 MNHEY, CDR2 SVGAGI. The ends were cut back, 0 bases at V and 7 bases at J, with 12 bases in the middle. The CDR3 protein is CASSYSLSPGTQYF. In DNA form, the CDR3 reads TGTGCCAGCAGTTACTCGTTATCCCCGGGGACCCAGTACTTC.

The V gene is TRBV28, the J gene TRBJ2-7; TRBD2 agrees at 9 bases. Looked up from germline, CDR1 is MDHEN and CDR2 is SYDVKM. CDR3 length: 13 amino acids. Losses at the gene ends were 6 bases for V and 3 bases for J; bases not matched to a gene: 3. CDR3 in amino acids: CASRTSGIYEQYF. The CDR3 nucleotides read TGTGCCAGCAGGACTAGCGGAATCTACGAGCAGTACTTC.

Remarks on this clone: At one of its ends the junction is not consistent with the germline gene, which may arise from a read error. V is TRBV27 and J is TRBJ2-4; possible D gene TRBD1, 5 bases. CDR3 size: 14 residues. Germline CDR1 and CDR2: MNHEY and SMNVEV (reference sequence). DNA of the CDR3: TGTGCCAACAGTTTCCAGGGAGCCAAAAACATTCAGTACTTC. Its protein is CANSFQGAKNIQYF.

This chain joins TRBV18 and TRBJ1-1, with 8 bases lining up with TRBD1. The CDR3 extends over 16 amino acids. Germline V gene lookup returns CDR1 KGHSH and CDR2 LQKENI. Unmatched junction bases numbered 11, after V lost 5 bases and J lost 3 bases. The CDR3 loop is CASSTTSGGRDTEAFF. The CDR3 DNA sequence: TGTGCCAGCTCAACTACCTCAGGGGGCAGGGACACTGAAGCTTTCTTT.

The CDR3: CSVEEGGTDTQYF. The CDR3 coding sequence is TGCAGCGTTGAAGAGGGAGGCACAGATACGCAGTATTTT. The V call is TRBV29-1, the J call TRBJ2-3; tentatively, D is TRBD2 (5 bases). Looked up from germline, CDR1 is SQVTM and CDR2 is ANQGSEA. The CDR3 has 13 residues. Trimming took 0 bases from V and 1 from J, leaving 5 bases between them.

This clone has only a few counts. The chain links TRBV2 to TRBJ2-5; 11 bases are shared with TRBD2. Germline values: CDR1 SNHLY, CDR2 FYNNEI. The CDR3 runs 14 residues. The V and J ends lost 6 bases and 3 bases, in that order; junction bases with no gene match: 3. CDR3 nucleotides: TGTGCCAGCAGGGTAGCGGGGGGGGAAGAGACCCAGTACTTC. Its protein is CASRVAGGEETQYF.

Here the CDR3 DNA reads TGTGCCAGCACCATAGCGGGCACAGATACGCAGTATTTT. Amino acids: CASTIAGTDTQYF. The chain employs TRBV6-6 and TRBJ2-3, with a tentative D call TRBD2 (6 bases). Trimming removed 7 bases from V and 1 base from J, with 9 bases in between. This CDR3 comprises 13 residues. Germline V gives CDR1 MNHNY, CDR2 SVGAGI (reference sequence).

V and J are TRBV7-9 and TRBJ2-1, with D uncertain. The CDR3 consists of 11 residues. CDR1 and CDR2 from the germline V gene are SEHNR and FQNEAQ (reference sequence). Trimming left V 8 bases short and J 4 bases short, with 6 bases between. The CDR3 sequence: CASPSYNEQFF. The CDR3 coding sequence is TGTGCCAGCCCGAGTTACAATGAGCAGTTCTTC. The full variable domain, rest sourced from reference TRBV7-9 and TRBJ2-1, is DTGVSQNPRHKITKRGQNVTFRCDPISEHNRLYWYRQTLGQGPEFLTYFQNEAQLEKSRLLSDRFSAERPKGSFSTLEIQRTEQGDSAMYLCASPSYNEQFFGPGTRLTVL.

The chain employs TRBV2 and TRBJ1-5; D is possibly TRBD1 (5 bases). With 4 bases removed from V and 6 bases from J, the gap between germline ends came to 10 bases. Germline V lookup: CDR1 SNHLY, CDR2 FYNNEI. The CDR3 has 13 amino acids. This CDR3 is CASSGQSGQPQHF. CDR3 nucleotides: TGTGCCAGCAGTGGACAGTCGGGTCAGCCCCAGCATTTT.

This chain uses TRBV6-1 with TRBJ1-5, with 7 bases identical to TRBD1. V shed 4 bases and J 0 bases; nucleotides not matched to a gene: 6. In germline, CDR1 is MNHNS, CDR2 SASEGT. The CDR3 has 16 residues. The CDR3 spells CASSVYRGYSNQPQHF. CDR3 in DNA: TGTGCCAGCAGTGTCTACAGGGGTTATAGCAATCAGCCCCAGCATTTT.

The chain employs TRBV5-1 and TRBJ1-1; D may be TRBD1 (6 bases). The length of the CDR3 is 17 residues. V was cut by 0 bases and J by 0 bases, with 15 bases left in between. Germline V gene lookup returns CDR1 SGHRS and CDR2 YFSETQ. In nucleotides, the CDR3 is TGCGCCAGCAGCTTGGCCGGTTTTGGGACATTGAACACTGAAGCTTTCTTT. Amino acid sequence: CASSLAGFGTLNTEAFF.

As for this clone: The limits of the CDR3 on the DNA are not certain, so only TCRdb's listed CDR3 is given. CDR3 amino acids: CASSNVAGGSSF. The rearrangement uses TRBV6-6 and TRBJ2-7; the table's D call, TRBD2, was not checked against the DNA. The V gene's germline CDR1 is MNHNY and CDR2 SVGAGI (reference sequence). 12 amino acids form the CDR3, both terminal residues included.